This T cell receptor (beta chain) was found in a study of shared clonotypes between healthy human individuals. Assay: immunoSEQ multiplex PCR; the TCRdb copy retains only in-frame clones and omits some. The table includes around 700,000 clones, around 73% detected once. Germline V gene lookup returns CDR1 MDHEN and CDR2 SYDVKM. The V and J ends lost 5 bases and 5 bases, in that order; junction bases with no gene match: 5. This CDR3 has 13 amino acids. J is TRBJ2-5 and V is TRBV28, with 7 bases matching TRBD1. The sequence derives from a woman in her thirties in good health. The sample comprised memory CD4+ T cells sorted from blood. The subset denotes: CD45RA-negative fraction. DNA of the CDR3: TGTGCCAGCAGTGGGGGCAGGGGGGAGACCCAGTACTTC. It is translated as CASSGGRGETQYF.